This TCR beta chain was identified in a study of PD-1 blockade in classical Hodgkin lymphoma. Study-wide findings and caveats: Reports indicated that newly diagnosed patients had lower baseline TCR diversity than healthy donors did.

The sample's time point: cycle 4 day 1 (C4D1), after more than 5 weeks of nivolumab. All the patients suffered relapse after autologous stem cell transplantation, and brentuximab vedotin exposure differed. The table came from immunoSEQ multiplex PCR; TCRdb's copy has only in-frame clones and leaves some out. This table has under 25,000 clones, around 80% appearing once. By sample fraction, this clone is medium-sized. Its antigen is not identified. Per the germline V gene, CDR1 is MNHEY and CDR2 is SVGAGI. The CDR3 length is 12 residues. Trimming stripped 7 bases from V and 0 bases from J, with 6 bases between.

The sequenced sample was peripheral blood mononuclear cells (PBMCs), obtained before the fourth cycle of nivolumab. The clonotype was recovered from a human donor with classical Hodgkin lymphoma. The rearrangement links TRBV6-5 to TRBJ1-1; D might be TRBD1 (5 bases). DNA for the CDR3: TGTGCCAGCACGGGGGTGAACACTGAAGCTTTCTTT. Its translation: CASTGVNTEAFF.